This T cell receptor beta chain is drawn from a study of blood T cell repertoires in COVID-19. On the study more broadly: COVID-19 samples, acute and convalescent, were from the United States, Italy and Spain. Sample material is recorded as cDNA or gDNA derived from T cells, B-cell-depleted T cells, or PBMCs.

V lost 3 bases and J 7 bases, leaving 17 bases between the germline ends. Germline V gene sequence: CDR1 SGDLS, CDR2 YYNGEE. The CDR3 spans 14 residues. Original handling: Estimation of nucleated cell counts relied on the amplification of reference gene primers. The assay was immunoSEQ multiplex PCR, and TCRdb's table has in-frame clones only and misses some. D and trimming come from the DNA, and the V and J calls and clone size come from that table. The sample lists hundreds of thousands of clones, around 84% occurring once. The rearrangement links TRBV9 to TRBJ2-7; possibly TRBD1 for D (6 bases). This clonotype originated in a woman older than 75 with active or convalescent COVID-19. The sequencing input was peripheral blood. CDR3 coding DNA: TGTGCCAGCAGCGCCCGGGACAAAAATAAAGAGCAGTACTTC. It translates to CASSARDKNKEQYF.